This TCR beta chain was profiled in a study of blood T cell repertoires in COVID-19. Study overall: Samples representing acute and convalescent COVID-19 were sourced from the United States, Italy and Spain. Sources were T cells, B-cell-depleted T cells, or PBMCs; the material itself was cDNA or gDNA.

Resolution of symptoms, clearance, or two negative PCRs was present in recovered Cohort 3 donors. The data were produced by immunoSEQ multiplex PCR, yet TCRdb's version contains in-frame clones alone and is incomplete. Counted here are under 200,000 clones, under 90% occurring once; the ten biggest clones make up less than 20%. This clone appeared a single time. Deletions cut 3 bases from V and 2 bases from J, with 13 bases between. CDR1 is LNHDA and CDR2 is SQIVND in the germline V gene (reference sequence). The CDR3 consists of 15 residues. The specimen was PBMCs or T cells enriched from blood (not recorded which). The chain carries TRBV19 and TRBJ1-1, with D unresolved. The TCR originated in a man aged 55 to 70 who had recovered from COVID-19. The CDR3 sequence is CASSMAGLQNTEAFF. In nucleotides, the CDR3 is TGTGCCAGTAGTATGGCAGGACTTCAAAACACTGAAGCTTTCTTT.